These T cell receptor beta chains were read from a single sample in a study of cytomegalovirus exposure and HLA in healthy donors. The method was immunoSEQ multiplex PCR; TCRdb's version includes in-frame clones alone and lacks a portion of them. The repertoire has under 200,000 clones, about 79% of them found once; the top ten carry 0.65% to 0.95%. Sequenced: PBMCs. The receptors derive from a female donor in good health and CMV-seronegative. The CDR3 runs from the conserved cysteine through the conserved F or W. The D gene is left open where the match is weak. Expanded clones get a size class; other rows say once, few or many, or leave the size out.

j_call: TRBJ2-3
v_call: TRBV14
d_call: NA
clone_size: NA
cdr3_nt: TGTGCCAGCAGCCAAGATGTCATAGCGGCAAACACAGATACGCAGTATTTT
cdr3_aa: CASSQDVIAANTDTQYF

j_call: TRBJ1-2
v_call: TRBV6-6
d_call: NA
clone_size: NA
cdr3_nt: TGTGCCAGCAGTTACGAGGAGTACTATGGCTACACCTTC
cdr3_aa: CASSYEEYYGYTF

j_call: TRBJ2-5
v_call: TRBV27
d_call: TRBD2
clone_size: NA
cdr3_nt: TGTGCCAGCAGGCGACTAGCGGGGTCAGAGACCCAGTACTTC
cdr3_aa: CASRRLAGSETQYF

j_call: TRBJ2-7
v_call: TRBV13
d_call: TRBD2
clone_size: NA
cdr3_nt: TGTGCCAGCAGCTTAGCCCCCGGGACTAGGAACTACGAGCAGTACTTC
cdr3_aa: CASSLAPGTRNYEQYF

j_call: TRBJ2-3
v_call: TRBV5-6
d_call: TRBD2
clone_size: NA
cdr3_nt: TGTGCCAGCAGCTTGGCGGGACTAGGGCCCACAGATACGCAGTATTTT
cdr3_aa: CASSLAGLGPTDTQYF

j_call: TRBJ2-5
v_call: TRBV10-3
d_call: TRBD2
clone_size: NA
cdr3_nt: TGTGCCATCAGTGGGGGCTCGCGGGGGGGGCAAGAGACCCAGTACTTC
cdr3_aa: CAISGGSRGGQETQYF

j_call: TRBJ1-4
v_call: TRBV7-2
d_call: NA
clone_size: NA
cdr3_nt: TGTGCCAGCAGCATAGGGACTCTCACAACTAATGAAAAACTGTTTTTT
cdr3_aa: CASSIGTLTTNEKLFF

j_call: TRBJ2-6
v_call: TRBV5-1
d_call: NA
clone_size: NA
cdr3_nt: TGCGCCAGCAGCTTCGGCGAGGCCAACGGCCTGACTTTC
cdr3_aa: CASSFGEANGLTF

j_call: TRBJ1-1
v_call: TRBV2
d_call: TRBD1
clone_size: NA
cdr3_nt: TGTGCCAGCGGGACAGCCCTGGGATACACTGAAGCTTTCTTT
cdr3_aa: CASGTALGYTEAFF

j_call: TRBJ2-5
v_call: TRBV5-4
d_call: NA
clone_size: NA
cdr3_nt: TGTGCCAGCAGCTTGGATCGGGGGGCACAACAGACCCAGTACTTC
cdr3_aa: CASSLDRGAQQTQYF

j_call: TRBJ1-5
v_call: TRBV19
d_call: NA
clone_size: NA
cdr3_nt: TGTGCCAGTAGGGCCCAGGTGGTGAGCAATCAGCCCCAGCATTTT
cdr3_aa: CASRAQVVSNQPQHF

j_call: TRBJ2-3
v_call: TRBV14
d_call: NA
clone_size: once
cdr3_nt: TGTGCCAGCAGCCAAGTTAGAAGCGGATACACAGATACGCAGTATTTT
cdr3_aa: CASSQVRSGYTDTQYF